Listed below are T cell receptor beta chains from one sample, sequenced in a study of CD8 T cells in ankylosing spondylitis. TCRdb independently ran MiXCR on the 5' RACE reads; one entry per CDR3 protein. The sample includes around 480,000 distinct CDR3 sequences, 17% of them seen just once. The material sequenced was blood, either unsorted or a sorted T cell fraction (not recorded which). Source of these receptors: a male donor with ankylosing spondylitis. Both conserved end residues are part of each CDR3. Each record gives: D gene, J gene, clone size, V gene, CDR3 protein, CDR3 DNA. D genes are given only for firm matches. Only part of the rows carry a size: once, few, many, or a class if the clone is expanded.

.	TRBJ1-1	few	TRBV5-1	CASTSGMARRGDTEAFF	TGCGCCAGCACCTCAGGAATGGCGAGAAGGGGGGACACTGAAGCTTTCTTT
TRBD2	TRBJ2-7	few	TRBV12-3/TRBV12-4	CASSPLLAGEGEQYF	TGTGCCAGCAGTCCACTACTAGCGGGAGAGGGGGAGCAGTACTTC
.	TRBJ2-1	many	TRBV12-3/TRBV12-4	CASTPGSHEQFF	TGTGCCAGCACCCCTGGTAGTCATGAGCAGTTCTTC
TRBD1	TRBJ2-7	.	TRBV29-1	CSVRTGLTSSYEQYF	TGCAGCGTTAGGACAGGCTTGACCAGCTCCTACGAGCAGTACTTC
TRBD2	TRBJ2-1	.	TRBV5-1	CASSLGASGLVDEQFF	TGCGCCAGCAGCTTGGGTGCTAGCGGGCTGGTGGATGAGCAGTTCTTC
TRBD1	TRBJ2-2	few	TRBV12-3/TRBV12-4	CASSPDRAGTGELFF	TGTGCCAGCAGCCCGGACAGGGCCGGCACCGGGGAGCTGTTTTTT
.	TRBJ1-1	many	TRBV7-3	CASSLAPTLNTEAFF	TGTGCCAGCAGCTTAGCGCCGACATTGAACACTGAAGCTTTCTTT
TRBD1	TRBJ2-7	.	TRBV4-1	CASSQSTGTGVSYEQYF	TGCGCCAGCAGCCAATCCACCGGGACAGGGGTCTCCTACGAGCAGTACTTC
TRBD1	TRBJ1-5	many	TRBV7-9	CASSRGGMSNQPQHF	TGTGCCAGCAGCCGAGGGGGCATGAGCAATCAGCCCCAGCATTTT
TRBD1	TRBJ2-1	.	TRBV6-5	CASSLDRGLYNEQFF	TGTGCCAGCAGTTTGGACAGGGGATTGTACAATGAGCAGTTCTTC
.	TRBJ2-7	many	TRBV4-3	CASSQDRGLTYEQYF	TGCGCCAGCAGCCAAGACAGGGGCCTGACCTACGAGCAGTACTTC
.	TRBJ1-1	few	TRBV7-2	CASSLTGWVTEAFF	TGTGCCAGCAGCTTAACAGGGTGGGTCACTGAAGCTTTCTTT
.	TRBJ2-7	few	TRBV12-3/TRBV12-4	CASSLIGGGGEQYF	TGTGCCAGCAGTTTAATAGGAGGGGGCGGGGAGCAGTACTTC
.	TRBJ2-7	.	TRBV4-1	CASSQVVRTYEQYF	TGCGCCAGCAGCCAAGTTGTCAGAACCTACGAGCAGTACTTC
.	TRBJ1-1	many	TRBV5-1	CASSLVLDTEAFF	TGCGCCAGCAGCTTGGTACTGGACACTGAAGCTTTCTTT
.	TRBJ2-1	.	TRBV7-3	CASSSSGGRHNEQFF	TGTGCCAGCAGCTCCTCTGGGGGACGACACAATGAGCAGTTCTTC
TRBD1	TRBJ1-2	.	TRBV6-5	CASSWRVQGANYGYTF	TGTGCCAGCAGTTGGCGAGTCCAGGGGGCCAACTATGGCTACACCTTC
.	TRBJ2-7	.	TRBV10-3	CTISVTGPTPYEQYF	TGTACCATCAGTGTCACCGGGCCGACACCTTACGAGCAGTACTTC
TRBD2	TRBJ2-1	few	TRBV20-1	CSASGGSGNKFF	TGCAGTGCTAGTGGGGGTAGCGGGAATAAGTTCTTC
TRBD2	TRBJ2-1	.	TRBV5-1	CASSLSSGGHNEQFF	TGCGCCAGCAGCCTATCTAGCGGGGGCCACAATGAGCAGTTCTTC